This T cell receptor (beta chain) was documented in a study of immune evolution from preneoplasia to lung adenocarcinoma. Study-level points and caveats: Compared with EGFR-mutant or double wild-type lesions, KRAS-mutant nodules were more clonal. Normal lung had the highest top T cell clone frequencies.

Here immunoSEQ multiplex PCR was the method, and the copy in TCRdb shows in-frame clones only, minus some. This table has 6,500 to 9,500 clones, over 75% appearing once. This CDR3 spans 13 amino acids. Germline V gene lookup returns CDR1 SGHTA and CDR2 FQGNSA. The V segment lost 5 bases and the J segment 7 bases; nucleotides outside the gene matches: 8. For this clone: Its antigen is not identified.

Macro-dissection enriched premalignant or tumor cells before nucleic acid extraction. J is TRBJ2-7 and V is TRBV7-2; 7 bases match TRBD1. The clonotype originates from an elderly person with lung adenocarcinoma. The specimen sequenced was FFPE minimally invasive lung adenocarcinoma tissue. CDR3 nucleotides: TGTGCCAGCAGCCTGGGACAGTTCTATGAGCAGTACTTC. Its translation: CASSLGQFYEQYF.